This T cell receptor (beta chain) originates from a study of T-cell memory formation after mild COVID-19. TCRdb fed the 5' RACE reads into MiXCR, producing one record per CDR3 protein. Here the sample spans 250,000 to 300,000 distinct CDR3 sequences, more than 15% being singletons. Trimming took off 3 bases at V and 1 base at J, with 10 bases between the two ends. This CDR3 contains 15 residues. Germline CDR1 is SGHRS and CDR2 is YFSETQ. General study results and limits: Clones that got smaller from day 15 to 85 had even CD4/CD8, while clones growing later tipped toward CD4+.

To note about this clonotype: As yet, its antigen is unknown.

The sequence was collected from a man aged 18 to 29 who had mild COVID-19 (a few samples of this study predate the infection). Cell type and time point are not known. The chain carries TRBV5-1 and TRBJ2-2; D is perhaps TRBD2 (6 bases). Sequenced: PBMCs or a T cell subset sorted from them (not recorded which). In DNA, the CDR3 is TGCGCCAGCAGCTGGGGACTTTTGAACACCGGGGAGCTGTTTTTT. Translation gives CASSWGLLNTGELFF.